A selection of T cell receptor beta chains follows, all from one sample in a study of blood T cell repertoires in COVID-19. Clones were sequenced by immunoSEQ multiplex PCR, and TCRdb holds only the in-frame ones, with some missing. The sample shows roughly 110,000 clones, more than 75% of them seen only once. Source material: peripheral blood. These receptors all stem from a man in his forties with acute or convalescent COVID-19. The CDR3 runs from the conserved cysteine through the conserved F or W.

j_call cdr3_length v_call cdr3_aa
TRBJ1-1 13 TRBV12-5 CASVFGGGTEAFF
TRBJ2-5 16 TRBV18 CASSPPLSGEQETQYF
TRBJ2-1 15 TRBV6-5 CASSPSGGPGNEQFF
TRBJ2-7 15 TRBV3-1/TRBV3-2 CASSQDPLRGDEQYF
TRBJ2-1 12 TRBV7-3 CASSPGTTEQFF
TRBJ2-3 11 TRBV18 CASSLTDTQYF
TRBJ2-1 15 TRBV5-1 CASSLAAGGLDEQFF
TRBJ2-7 12 TRBV30 CAWMGQGGEQYF
TRBJ2-1 17 TRBV5-6 CASSLVWVGGGADEQFF
TRBJ2-6 15 TRBV18 CASSPRGPGANVLTF
TRBJ1-1 15 TRBV2 CASRGSGQSGTEAFF
TRBJ2-2 12 TRBV21-1 CASERRTGELFF
TRBJ2-1 14 TRBV7-2 CASSLYSSGNEQFF
TRBJ2-3 14 TRBV5-1 CASSLTQGPDTQYF
TRBJ2-3 13 TRBV19 CATRLAGTDTQYF
TRBJ2-3 16 TRBV6-5 CASSSPSSGVTDTQYF
TRBJ2-3 14 TRBV19 CASSRQGSTDTQYF
TRBJ1-5 15 TRBV7-2 CASSLGVNSNQPQHF
TRBJ1-2 13 TRBV4-2 CASSQQGASGYTF
TRBJ2-5 16 TRBV7-6 CASSLAPQGGAETQYF
TRBJ2-1 11 TRBV7-6 CASSYNNEQFF
TRBJ2-1 15 TRBV18 CASSPTGGPYNEQFF
TRBJ2-3 13 TRBV2 CASSSTSTDTQYF
TRBJ1-1 14 TRBV27 CASSLESSRTEAFF
TRBJ1-5 16 TRBV6-1 CASSELGTGGYQPQHF
TRBJ1-1 15 TRBV5-1 CASSLVSLGNTEAFF
TRBJ1-6 13 TRBV4-3 CASSQDRGSPLHF
TRBJ2-2 17 TRBV7-8 CASSPLLAGGFSGELFF
TRBJ1-1 12 TRBV24-1 CATSRTGREAFF
TRBJ2-1 17 TRBV2 CASSVGGGGGSYNEQFF
TRBJ1-1 13 TRBV7-2 CASSSGQYTEAFF
TRBJ2-7 14 TRBV5-1 CASDPGGAGHEQYF
TRBJ2-6 16 TRBV5-1 CASSYSGGSGANVLTF
TRBJ1-3 16 TRBV21-1 CASTKRQGLAGNTIYF
TRBJ2-5 15 TRBV7-9 CASSQGTSGVETQYF
TRBJ1-1 16 TRBV7-9 CASSLVNRGLDTEAFF
TRBJ1-6 16 TRBV27 CASSPRRGSYNSPLHF
TRBJ1-1 14 TRBV29-1 CSVRVTVMNTEAFF
TRBJ2-7 14 TRBV7-9 CASSLEDKALEQYF
TRBJ2-7 14 TRBV11-2 CASSSTGGSYEQYF
TRBJ2-2 13 TRBV6-6 CASKELSTGELFF
TRBJ2-1 16 TRBV24-1 CATSDRTSGGHQEQFF
TRBJ1-5 13 TRBV10-1 CATSQGCNQPQHF
TRBJ2-7 14 TRBV18 CASSLGQGAYEQYF
TRBJ1-2 14 TRBV4-2 CASSQSWTGDGYTF
TRBJ2-3 14 TRBV27 CASSRSGARDTQYF
TRBJ2-4 17 TRBV7-8 CASSPGLAGGLKNIQYF